This T cell receptor beta chain is from a study of shared clonotypes between healthy human individuals (dated by TCRdb to 2018 to 2021). About the study as a whole: The cohort comprised two women and a few men aged 18 to 49 years. For each donor, three plates each were used for CD4 naive and CD4 memory, two plates were used for CD8 naive, and one plate was used for CD8 memory. To estimate repertoire size and how much clonotypes are shared between individuals, the study performed deep sequencing of blood TCR repertoires from 4 to 6 healthy adults. Libraries were prepared and TCR repertoires were sequenced by different laboratories using diverse techniques, in order to increase sequencing depth and limit assay-specific biases. Per donor, leukapheresis produced somewhere between about 0.94 and 9 billion PBMCs. On the study overall, not on this receptor specifically: When several donors were compared, the shared fraction of clonotypes was 5% to 6.5% for naive CD4, around 3.6% for naive CD8, 2% to 2.5% for memory CD4, and roughly 0.4% for memory CD8. Because the study included only a small number of donors, the genetic and exposure-history diversity represented was limited. Naive subsets generally had larger estimated clonotype richness than memory subsets. Only blood was sampled, and tissue TCR repertoires likely differ from those in blood. Compared with non-shared clonotypes, the clonotypes found in all four sorted-subset donors had higher generation probabilities. Even with the large sequencing depth, rarefaction of the sorted-subset datasets indicated that sequencing was incomplete. Based on pairwise subsampling, the degree of clonotype sharing among donors was expected to be affected by sequencing depth.

Healthy HIV-negative adults with no recently reported acute infections or vaccinations were included as donors. All donors were Caucasian adults living in Nashville, Tennessee, USA. CD4+ T cells were enriched by magnetic negative selection; naive cells were then positively selected on CD45RA, and the negative fraction formed the memory subset. After blood collection by leukapheresis, PBMCs were isolated using Ficoll-Histopaque density gradient centrifugation and then cryopreserved in the vapor phase of liquid nitrogen. Purity and quantity of every magnetically sorted T cell population were checked by analytical flow cytometry. Each sorted fraction had its genomic DNA isolated and then quantified by UV absorbance on a Nanodrop 2000c. This clone has only one observation. The antigen it recognizes is unknown. One base away there is no much larger clone; base qualities are not given. Using the deep immunoSEQ assay, TCR CDR3 regions were amplified from genomic DNA by multiplex PCR. Genomic DNA extracted from each cell subset was distributed evenly over all wells of several immunoSEQ 96-well plates, and each plate served as one replicate. For sorted subsets, each replicate PCR was loaded with about 0.2 ug genomic DNA, equivalent to 32,000 or so T cell genomes. Purified libraries were measured with a Qubit 3.0 fluorometer, size-checked on a Bioanalyzer 2100, and measured again with the KAPA Library Quantification kit. Every immunoSEQ 96-well plate was sequenced on a separate single-read 150-cycle Illumina NextSeq 550 flow cell. The authors processed their data as follows. The immunoSEQ output contained only junctional sequences without quality scores, so filtering could not match that applied to full-length reads. To assign V/J genes and CDR3, sequences were annotated against IMGT germline references using PyIR, a Python wrapper for IgBLAST v1.9. Reads with weak V/J assignments (E-value above 1e-6), missing CDR3, stop codons, out-of-frame junctions, or ambiguous translated residues were removed. V3J clonotypes were defined as sequences sharing an identical inferred V gene, J gene, and CDR3 amino acid sequence. Percentage overlap between repertoires was calculated by dividing the number of shared unique clonotypes by the size of the smaller repertoire. Richness of each repertoire was evaluated using RTK rarefaction, the Chao1 estimator, and Recon v2.1 estimates of unobserved clonotypes. Generation probabilities were computed with OLGA for all TCRbeta clonotypes obtained by the gDNA method from four donors. TCRdb mirrors the immuneACCESS table, restricted to in-frame sequences. Some clones are absent from its copies; in checked studies, under half trace to an unresolved V gene, and the reason for the others is unknown. The V and J calls and clone size come from that table; D and trimming were worked out from the DNA. Present in this sample are about 730,000 clones, 55% to 80% of which were seen just once. The ten largest clones capture 1.8% of the sample.

Sequencing was performed on memory CD4+ T cells sorted from blood. This specimen's cell subset or site label, interpreted: CD45RA-negative fraction. The sequence came from a woman aged 30 to 39 in good health.

The sequence in DNA is TGTGCCAGCAGCTTGGGGGGAAAAACAGATACGCAGTATTTT. This sequence encodes CASSLGGKTDTQYF. The sequence joins TRBV9 to TRBJ2-3; the D segment could be TRBD2, given 6 matching bases. The junction shows trimming of 4 bases on V and 3 bases on J, plus 12 bases between the germline ends. Per the germline V gene, SGDLS is the CDR1 and YYNGEE is the CDR2. The CDR3 contains 14 residues, cysteine and phenylalanine counted. Kept here is only the CDR3 DNA, which spans 42 bases and is read in frame from base 1.